This TCR beta chain was sequenced during a study of cytomegalovirus exposure and HLA in healthy donors (dated by TCRdb to about 2017). In terms of the full investigation: In an earlier analysis of several hundred of the donors, approximately 260 Gb of sequence data and approximately 120 million unique TCR beta sequences from some 170 million T cells were reported. In an earlier analysis of over 550 of the donors, high-throughput TCR beta sequencing was used to judge whether each TCR beta V gene segment behaved as functional or pseudogenic. A later genetic analysis took genome-wide SNP genotypes for about three fifths of the 666 donors and used that subset as a discovery cohort. A separate validation cohort of approximately 120 different subjects was used in addition to the 666-subject first cohort. To predict cytomegalovirus infection status, the study combined high-throughput TCR immunosequencing, statistical association of individual TCRs with disease status, and machine learning. The study profiled the T cell repertoires of 550 to 700 subjects by immunosequencing and related them to cytomegalovirus serostatus. The number of donors typed differed by locus, with about 629-640 for A, B, C, DRB1 and DQB1, 522 for DQA1, approximately 570 for DPA1, and 472 for DPB1. Roughly 5 DR-DQ haplotypes were handled as single units for association and clustering, since linkage in the cohort was strong. Donor age, sex, ethnicity and CMV serostatus were compiled alongside the repertoire data. Of the 300 to 500 genotyped donors, 81% were placed in the genetic ancestry cluster associated with self-reported Caucasian donors. HLA typing included class I and class II loci at four-digit resolution. The study aimed to test whether cataloging public T cell receptors could reveal signatures of past pathogen exposure. Across some 400 genotyped donors of the cohort, an average of approximately 200,000 unique TCR beta nucleotide sequences per donor were sequenced, and roughly 17% of those sequences were non-productive. An early release covering over 500 HLA-typed donors comprised about 320 gigabases of sequencing data and tens of millions of unique TCR sequences. The later analysis used no new phenotypic data to find candidate immune exposures, relying instead on TCR beta sequences and their occurrence across donors. All discovery cohort repertoires had been generated using a single sequencing platform. In a later analysis, previously published TCR beta repertoires from 600 to 850 donors were re-analyzed and high-resolution HLA genotyping was added so that TCR occurrence patterns could be studied. Broader findings and caveats from the paper: In vitro tests confirmed that a few of the cytomegalovirus-associated TCR beta chains recognize cytomegalovirus antigens. A later genetic analysis associated a missense DCLRE1C variant with V-gene and J-gene trimming of TCR beta chains, and an independent cohort replicated the association. Most TCR sequences were observed very rarely across donors, whereas some public TCRs were present in many individuals. The authors suggested that the approach could potentially be extended to other disease states and immunological phenotypes. A total of fewer than 200 TCR beta chains were listed by the study as associated with cytomegalovirus. In a later analysis, over 15,000 TCR beta sequences were associated with specific HLA alleles at a false discovery rate of 0.05. Correlated functional status among segregating V segments might reflect linkage disequilibrium, but an unknown experimental factor could not be ruled out. In an earlier analysis of 587 of the donors, most TCR beta V segments appeared in productive rearrangements about 90% or about 30% of the time, broadly matching IMGT annotations. Most CMV-associated TCR beta chains appeared to be HLA-restricted in a later analysis, and the HLA associations seemed to be driven largely by CMV exposure. Assigning TCR associations to individual alleles was difficult when HLA alleles, especially DR and DQ, strongly co-occurred. Several of the top co-occurrence clusters appeared to be linked to parvovirus B19, influenza, CMV and Epstein-Barr virus, according to a later analysis. Because HLA typing was missing for some donors at each locus, association tests included only the typed subset. Presence/absence analyses assumed roughly uniform sequencing depth across donors, an assumption that may not hold. A later genetic analysis reported fewer N-insertions in productive TCRs among donors in an Asian-associated ancestry cluster than the roughly 620-donor mean. This cohort had only TCR beta chains sequenced, and the lack of alpha or paired-chain data limited which features could be detected. For the cohort, immune exposure information was limited to CMV serostatus. Because counts were too low, fewer than 20 rarely observed V segments, including chromosome 9 orphons, were excluded from the earlier analysis of 587 of the donors. The classifier was reported to diagnose cytomegalovirus status with high specificity and sensitivity in both the original cohort and the validation cohort. A cluster of highly shared sequence variants was judged likely to represent a technical artifact of the sequencing pipeline. A further reported finding was that TCR beta sequences accurately predicted the HLA-A and HLA-B alleles for most subjects in the first cohort. A later analysis found that HLA-associated TCR beta chains were more clonally expanded and had lower generation probabilities than equally common non-associated chains. In a later analysis, TCR association rates were found to vary across HLA loci, with the most associated TCRs seen for DRB1 alleles and the fewest for HLA-C alleles.

In total, 666 healthy bone marrow donors made up the cohort. At the time of sampling, all cohort members were nominally healthy, though unrecorded immune exposures were likely present. The donor was CMV seronegative and was included in the group of a few hundred seronegative cohort members. Each donor provided a peripheral blood sample, and peripheral blood mononuclear cells were used for TCR beta sequencing. Genomic DNA extraction from the blood cell samples was performed with the Qiagen DNeasy Blood Extraction Kit. A note on this clone: Its target antigen remains unknown. Per-nucleotide qualities are absent, and no much larger clonotype sits a single base away.

Library preparation was by the immunoSEQ multiplex PCR assay. For the multiplex PCR, a mixture combining 60 forward primers for TCR Vbeta segments and 13 reverse primers for TCR Jbeta segments was used. Amplification of the CDR3 region of rearranged TCR beta genes was performed with a multiplex PCR assay on genomic DNA. The Illumina HiSeq System was used to sequence the amplified TCR beta libraries as 87-base-pair reads. Turning to the authors' computational methods: In a later analysis, around 80 million unique TCR beta chains were counted across the approximately 620 repertoires, and some 10 million of these chains were shared by at least two donors. Raw reads were error-corrected and collapsed into unique sequences with a nearest-neighbor algorithm that merged closely related sequences to remove PCR and sequencing errors. Alignment of CDR3 sequences to IMGT reference sequences was used to assign V, D and J gene segments. For a sequence to be retained, a match of at least six nucleotides was required to both a V gene segment and a J gene segment. A rearrangement counted as productive if the CDR3 had no stop codons and remained in frame with V and J, and every other rearrangement counted as non-productive. CDR3 was defined according to IMGT convention as the region running from the second conserved V-encoded cysteine to the conserved J-encoded phenylalanine. Sequences without an unambiguous match to a single V gene segment were excluded from the earlier analysis of a few hundred of the donors. An earlier analysis of several hundred of the donors called V segments functional above 56.7% productive rearrangements and segregating when the between-donor standard deviation exceeded 5%. To diagnose cytomegalovirus status from the catalog of TCR beta chain sequences, a statistical classification framework was built. V and J gene assignment, in a later analysis, came from comparing TCR nucleotide sequences with IMGT/GENE-DB human TR gene sequences. The TCRdist pipeline was used in a later analysis to assign CDR3 sequences and most-parsimonious VDJ recombination scenarios. In a later analysis, each TCR beta chain was defined by its CDR3 amino acid sequence together with its V-gene family, and reads lacking a unique V-gene family were excluded. To address suspected cross-contamination and a sequencing artifact, a later analysis removed around 590 highly shared, low-generation-probability nucleotide sequences. In a later analysis, a clonal expansion index was calculated for each public chain from normalized within-repertoire ranks of inferred template counts. In a later analysis, generation probabilities were computed with a VDJ recombination model fitted to out-of-frame rearrangements, and the resulting probabilities were checked against IGoR. A later analysis scored TCR-TCR, TCR-HLA and TCR-CMV co-occurrence with hypergeometric tests, applying a repertoire-size bias correction to TCR pairs. A later analysis estimated false discovery rates by permuting HLA or CMV assignments 20 times. In a later analysis, co-occurring TCRs were grouped with DBSCAN, and TCRdist sequence similarity was added when clustering was performed within HLA-allele-positive subsets. Repertoires with fewer than 30,000 or more than 120,000 public chains, plus five repertoires with anomalous nucleotide sharing, were excluded from co-occurrence clustering. Held by TCRdb, this immuneACCESS table contains in-frame sequences only and omits some clones. Under half of the omission traces to an unresolved V gene where checked; the cause of the rest is unknown. V and J calls and clone size follow that table, whereas D and trimming were derived from the DNA. The sample includes 150,000 to 200,000 clones, with around 90% observed a single time. Clones ranked in the top ten supply approximately 1.7% of the sample.

This clonotype originated in a woman between 18 and 29 years old in good health and CMV-seronegative. What was sequenced was PBMCs.

The sequence in DNA is TGTGCCAGCAGTTTGCGCCCTTCCATGAACACTGAAGCTTTCTTT. It is translated as CASSLRPSMNTEAFF. This receptor chain uses TRBV6-1 and TRBJ1-1; no D segment can be confidently identified. Trimming removed 5 bases from V and 0 bases from J, leaving 13 bases between the germline ends. The cysteine opens and the phenylalanine closes a CDR3 of 15 amino acids. Here the CDR3 DNA is all that survives: 45 bases in frame from base 1. CDR1 and CDR2 are read off the germline V gene as MNHNS and SASEGT.